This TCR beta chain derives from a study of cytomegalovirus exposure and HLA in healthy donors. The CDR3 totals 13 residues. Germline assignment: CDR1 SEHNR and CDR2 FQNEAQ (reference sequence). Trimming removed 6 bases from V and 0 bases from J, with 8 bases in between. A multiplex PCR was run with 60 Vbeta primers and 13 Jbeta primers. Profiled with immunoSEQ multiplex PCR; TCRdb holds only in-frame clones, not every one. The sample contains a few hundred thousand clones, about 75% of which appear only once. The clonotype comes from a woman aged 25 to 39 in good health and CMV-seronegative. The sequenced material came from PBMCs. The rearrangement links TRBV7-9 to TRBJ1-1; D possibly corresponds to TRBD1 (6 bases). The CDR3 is CASRDSLNTEAFF. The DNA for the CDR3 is TGTGCCAGCAGGGACAGCTTGAACACTGAAGCTTTCTTT.